These 2 T cell receptor beta chains were all obtained from the same sample, sequenced in a study of blood T cell repertoires in COVID-19. The method was immunoSEQ multiplex PCR; TCRdb's version includes in-frame clones alone and lacks a portion of them. This table holds approximately 200,000 clones, just under 85% found once. The sample taken for sequencing was peripheral blood. Receptor source: a human donor with acute or convalescent COVID-19. The donor label of this sample is uncertain.

In its sample, this clone was seen once. This CDR3 is CATQAGGPGEQYF. CDR3 DNA: TGTGCCACCCAAGCGGGAGGACCGGGAGAGCAGTACTTC. V usage is TRBV5-4 and J usage is TRBJ2-7; 9 bases line up with TRBD2. From germline, CDR1 is SGHNT and CDR2 YYREEE (reference sequence). CDR3 length equals 13 residues. The V and J ends lost 9 bases and 7 bases, in that order; junction bases with no gene match: 11.

V usage is TRBV27 and J usage is TRBJ1-6; 7 bases agree with TRBD1. The ends lost 3 bases at V and 6 bases at J; junction bases unmatched: 8. The CDR3 extends over 16 amino acids. Per germline, CDR1 MNHEY and CDR2 SMNVEV (reference sequence). The CDR3: CASSFQTGVTNSPLHF. CDR3 nucleotides: TGTGCCAGCAGTTTTCAAACAGGGGTCACTAATTCACCCCTCCACTTT.